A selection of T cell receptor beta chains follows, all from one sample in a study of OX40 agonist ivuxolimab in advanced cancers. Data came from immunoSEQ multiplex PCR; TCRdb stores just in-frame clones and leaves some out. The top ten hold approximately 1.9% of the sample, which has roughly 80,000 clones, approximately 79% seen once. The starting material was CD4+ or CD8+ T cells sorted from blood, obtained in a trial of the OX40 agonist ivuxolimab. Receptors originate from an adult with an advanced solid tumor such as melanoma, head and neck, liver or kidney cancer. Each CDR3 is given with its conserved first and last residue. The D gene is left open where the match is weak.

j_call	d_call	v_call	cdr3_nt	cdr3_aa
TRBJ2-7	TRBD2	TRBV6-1	TGTGCCAGCACCTTCCGGGAGGGGCCGCAGTACTTC	CASTFREGPQYF
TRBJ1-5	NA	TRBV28	TGTGCCAGCAGTTTGGGGGCCGCGGGCAATCAGCCCCAGCATTTT	CASSLGAAGNQPQHF
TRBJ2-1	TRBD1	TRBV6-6	TGTGCGACAGGGCCCCCCCTGGATGAGCAGTTCTTC	CATGPPLDEQFF
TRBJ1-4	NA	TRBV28	TGTGCCAGCAGTCTCCTAGCGTCCCCTCTACTGTTTTTT	CASSLLASPLLFF
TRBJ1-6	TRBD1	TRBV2	TGTGCCAGCAGTACCTTACAGGGGGCCAGGAGCCACTTT	CASSTLQGARSHF
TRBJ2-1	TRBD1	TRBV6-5	TGTGCCAGCAGACCTCCGGGACAGAGCGATGAGCAGTTCTTC	CASRPPGQSDEQFF
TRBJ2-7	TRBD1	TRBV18	TGTGCCAGCTCACCGGGACAGGGACCCTACGAGCAGTACTTC	CASSPGQGPYEQYF
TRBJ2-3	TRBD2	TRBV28	TGTGCCAGCATAGTGGTAGCGGGGGGTACAGATACGCAGTATTTT	CASIVVAGGTDTQYF
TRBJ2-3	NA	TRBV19	TGTGCCAGTAGTATAGGTTATGGGGGCGGAGCAGATACGCAGTATTTT	CASSIGYGGGADTQYF
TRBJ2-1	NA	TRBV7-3	TGTGCCAGCAGCTTAAGGGGTAATGAGCAGTTCTTC	CASSLRGNEQFF
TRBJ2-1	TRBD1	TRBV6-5	TGTGCCAGCAGCCGCAGGGGGAGCTCCTACAATGAGCAGTTCTTC	CASSRRGSSYNEQFF
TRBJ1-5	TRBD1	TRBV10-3	TGTGCCATCAGGGCCGGGACAGGGGTCAATCAGCCCCAGCATTTT	CAIRAGTGVNQPQHF
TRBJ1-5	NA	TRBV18	TGTGCCAGCTCACCGCAGGGACAAAATCAGCCCCAGCATTTT	CASSPQGQNQPQHF
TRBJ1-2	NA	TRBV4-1	TGCGCCAGCAGCCAATCCGCAGGGGCAGACTATGGCTACACCTTC	CASSQSAGADYGYTF
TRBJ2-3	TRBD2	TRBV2	TGTGCCAGCAGAGGACTAGCCCCGGGTGATACGCAGTATTTT	CASRGLAPGDTQYF
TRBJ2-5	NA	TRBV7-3	TGTGCCAGCAGCCGGCGGGGCGGAGAGACCCAGTACTTC	CASSRRGGETQYF
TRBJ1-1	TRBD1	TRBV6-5	TGTGCCAGCAGTTACCGGGGGACAGGCCGGACTGAAGCTTTCTTT	CASSYRGTGRTEAFF
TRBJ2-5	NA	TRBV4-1	TGCGCCAGCAGCCTCCCCGGGAGACAAGAGACCCAGTACTTC	CASSLPGRQETQYF
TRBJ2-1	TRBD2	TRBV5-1	TGCGCCAGCAGCTTGAAACGGCTAGCGGGGGTTTTTATCTACAATGAGCAGTTCTTC	CASSLKRLAGVFIYNEQFF
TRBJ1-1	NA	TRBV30	TGTGCCTGGAGGTTCTGGGCTACGAACACTGAAGCTTTCTTT	CAWRFWATNTEAFF
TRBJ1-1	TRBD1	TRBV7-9	TGTGCCAGCAGCTTCTCGACAGGGGCGAACACTGAAGCTTTCTTT	CASSFSTGANTEAFF
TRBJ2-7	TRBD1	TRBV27	TGTGCCAGCAGCCCGACAGGGACGGGGGAGCAGTACTTC	CASSPTGTGEQYF